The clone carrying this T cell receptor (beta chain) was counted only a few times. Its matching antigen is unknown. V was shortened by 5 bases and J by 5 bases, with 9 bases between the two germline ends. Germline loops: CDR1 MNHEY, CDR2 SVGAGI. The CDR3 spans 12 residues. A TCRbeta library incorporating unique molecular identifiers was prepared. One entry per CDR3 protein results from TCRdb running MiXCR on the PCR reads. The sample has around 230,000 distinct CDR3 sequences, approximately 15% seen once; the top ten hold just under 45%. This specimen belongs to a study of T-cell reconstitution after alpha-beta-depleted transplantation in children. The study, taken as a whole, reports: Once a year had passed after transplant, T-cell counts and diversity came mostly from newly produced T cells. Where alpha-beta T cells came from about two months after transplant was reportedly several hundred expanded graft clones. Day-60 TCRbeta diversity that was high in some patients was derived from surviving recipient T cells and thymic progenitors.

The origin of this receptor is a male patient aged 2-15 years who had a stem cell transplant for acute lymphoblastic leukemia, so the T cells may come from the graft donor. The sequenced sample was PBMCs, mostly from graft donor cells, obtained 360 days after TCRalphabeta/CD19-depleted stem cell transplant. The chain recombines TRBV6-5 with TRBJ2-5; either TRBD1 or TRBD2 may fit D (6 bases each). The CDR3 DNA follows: TGTGCCAGCAGTGGGGGGCGGGAGACCCAGTACTTC. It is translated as CASSGGRETQYF.